This passage covers 10 T cell receptor beta chains from one sample sequenced in a study of Graves' ophthalmopathy and Graves' hyperthyroidism. Amplified TCR beta CDR3 regions were obtained using RNA transcripts as template. HTBI primers were employed in first-round RT-PCR, then a second-round multiplex PCR followed. Using its own MiXCR run on the multiplex PCR reads, TCRdb lists one record per CDR3 protein. This table has 200,000 to 250,000 distinct CDR3 sequences, around 28% appearing once. The source material was peripheral blood. These receptors were taken from a man aged 45-65 years with Graves' ophthalmopathy.

This clonotype was seen many times. The gene calls are TRBV9 and TRBJ1-2; D not resolved. CDR3 length: 15 residues. Trimming cost V 7 bases and J 2 bases, with 18 bases left between them. Per germline, CDR1 SGDLS and CDR2 YYNGEE. The CDR3, as DNA: TGTGCCAGCGGACGAAACCGTGCGACCAACTATGGCTACACCTTC. As protein: CASGRNRATNYGYTF.

The chain employs TRBV13 and TRBJ1-1; D gene unclear. Per germline, CDR1 PRHDT and CDR2 FYEKMQ (reference sequence). Trimming took 5 bases from V and 0 from J, leaving 13 bases between them. The CDR3 has 15 amino acids. CDR3 loop: CASSPSRGMNTEAFF. CDR3 in DNA: TGTGCCAGCAGCCCGTCGAGAGGGATGAACACTGAAGCTTTCTTT.

The chain is built from TRBV20-1 and TRBJ1-1; maybe TRBD1 (6 bases). V dropped 6 bases and J dropped 7 bases, with 9 bases sitting between them. CDR3 length equals 10 residues. CDR1 is DFQATT, CDR2 SNEGSKA, per germline (reference sequence). CDR3 sequence: CSARRGEAFF. The CDR3 DNA reads TGCAGTGCGCGCAGGGGTGAAGCTTTCTTT.

At least ten counts were recorded for this clonotype. The genes are TRBV11-2 and TRBJ2-7, with D possibly being TRBD1 or TRBD2 (5 bases each). The CDR3 is 14 amino acids. Trimming took off 5 bases at V and 3 bases at J, with 14 bases between the two ends. In germline, CDR1 is SGHAT, CDR2 FQNNGV. CDR3 region: CASSQPGRHYEQYF. DNA for the CDR3: TGTGCCAGCAGCCAACCGGGACGACACTACGAGCAGTACTTC.

The V and J genes are TRBV12-3 or TRBV12-4 and TRBJ2-7; no reliable D call. The CDR3 runs 12 residues. Trimming shortened V by 6 bases and J by 6 bases, and 12 bases separated the two germline ends. CDR3 amino acids: CASSPPLGEQYF. The CDR3 DNA follows: TGTGCCAGCAGCCCCCCCTTGGGCGAGCAGTACTTC.

This clonotype was observed at least ten times. This chain links TRBV29-1 with TRBJ2-2; 8 nucleotides match TRBD1. The CDR3 spans 13 residues. V trimming: 6 bases; J trimming: 6 bases; junction bases outside the gene matches: 6. Germline assignment: CDR1 SQVTM and CDR2 ANQGSEA. CDR3 DNA sequence: TGCAGCGTGCTCCAGGGGGCCTCCGGGGAGCTGTTTTTT. Encoded protein: CSVLQGASGELFF.

This clonotype has at least ten counts. The genes are TRBV20-1 and TRBJ2-7, with D perhaps TRBD1 (7 bases). This CDR3 is built from 16 residues. Germline CDR1 and CDR2: DFQATT and SNEGSKA (reference sequence). V dropped 4 bases and J dropped 6 bases, with 25 bases sitting between them. As DNA, the CDR3 is TGCAGTGCTAAATCAACCGGGGGACAGAACACTCTCGAGCAGTACTTC. Protein product: CSAKSTGGQNTLEQYF.

There are many counts of this clonotype. This chain joins TRBV7-3 and TRBJ2-5, with 7 bases lining up with TRBD2. There are 16 residues in the CDR3. Losses at the gene ends were 0 bases for V and 1 base for J; bases not matched to a gene: 5. Germline V CDR1 and CDR2: SGHTA, FQGTGA. The CDR3 region has the DNA TGTGCCAGCAGCTTAACCCCCGCTAGCGGCCAAGAGACCCAGTACTTC. Translation: CASSLTPASGQETQYF.

At least ten counts were recorded for this clonotype. The chain joins TRBV6-2 or TRBV6-3 to TRBJ2-7; possibly TRBD2 for D (7 bases). Germline CDR1 is MNHEY and CDR2 is SVGEGT. The CDR3 consists of 16 residues. Between the trimmed V and J ends, which lost 4 bases and 1 base, there was a span of 17 bases. The CDR3, as DNA: TGTGCCAGCAGTTCCACCGTGGGGAGGGGGTCCTACGAGCAGTACTTC. Amino acid sequence: CASSSTVGRGSYEQYF.

Many counts were recorded for this clonotype. The gene calls are TRBV11-2 and TRBJ2-5; possibly TRBD2 for D (5 bases). With 0 bases removed from V and 1 base from J, the gap between germline ends came to 9 bases. CDR3 length: 15 residues. From germline, CDR1 is SGHAT and CDR2 FQNNGV. CDR3 bases: TGTGCCAGCAGCTTAGAGTCGGGAAGCCAAGAGACCCAGTACTTC. Translating it yields CASSLESGSQETQYF.